These T cell receptor beta chains were read from a single sample in a study of blood T cell repertoires in COVID-19. Method: immunoSEQ multiplex PCR; TCRdb's copy keeps in-frame clones and lacks some. The sample has tens of thousands of clones, more than 85% seen once. Material for sequencing was PBMCs or T cells enriched from blood (not recorded which). These TCRs come from a woman aged 50 to 60 who had recovered from COVID-19. The CDR3 runs from the conserved cysteine through the conserved F or W. The D gene is left open where the match is weak. Size is stated for part of the rows, as once, few or many counts, or as a class when the clone is expanded.

CDR3,DNA,J,D,length,V,size
CASSFAGLKDEKLFF,TGCGCCAGCAGCTTCGCGGGATTGAAGGATGAAAAACTGTTTTTT,TRBJ1-4,NA,15,TRBV5-1,NA
CASSQYSGNEQFF,TGTGCCAGCAGCCAATATAGCGGAAATGAGCAGTTCTTC,TRBJ2-1,NA,13,TRBV3-1/TRBV3-2,NA
CASSLYRDSPYNEQFF,TGTGCCAGCAGCTTATATCGGGACTCCCCCTACAATGAGCAGTTCTTC,TRBJ2-1,NA,16,TRBV7-2,NA
CASSQGQGTGTQYF,TGTGCCAGCAGCCAGGGACAGGGGACGGGGACCCAGTACTTC,TRBJ2-5,TRBD1,14,TRBV7-9,NA
CASSPGRVEEKLFF,TGTGCCAGCAGCCCCGGTCGGGTGGAGGAAAAACTGTTTTTT,TRBJ1-4,NA,14,TRBV3-1/TRBV3-2,NA
CASSDRLAGAGRDTQYF,TGTGCCAGCAGCGACCGACTAGCGGGGGCGGGAAGGGATACGCAGTATTTT,TRBJ2-3,TRBD2,17,TRBV7-3,NA
CASSYSEGAVTQYF,TGTGCCAGCAGTTACTCGGAAGGGGCCGTGACCCAGTACTTC,TRBJ2-5,NA,14,TRBV6-2/TRBV6-3,NA
CASSFAFRGRSYNEQFF,TGTGCCAGCAGCTTTGCTTTTAGGGGCAGGTCCTACAATGAGCAGTTCTTC,TRBJ2-1,NA,17,TRBV7-2,NA
CASSLSGQDFYGYTF,TGCGCCAGCAGCTTGTCCGGACAGGACTTCTATGGCTACACCTTC,TRBJ1-2,TRBD1,15,TRBV5-1,NA
CASRNKGTGVEQYF,TGTGCCAGTAGAAATAAGGGAACAGGGGTCGAGCAGTACTTC,TRBJ2-7,TRBD1,14,TRBV19,NA
CASAAGIWGSFQNYGYTF,TGTGCCAGCGCCGCAGGGATTTGGGGCAGCTTCCAAAACTATGGCTACACCTTC,TRBJ1-2,NA,18,TRBV5-4,few
CASSRPLSPPLEKQYF,TGTGCCAGCAGCCGCCCCCTTTCACCCCCCCTCGAGAAGCAGTACTTC,TRBJ2-7,NA,16,TRBV7-9,NA
CASSLAIGTGQYGYTF,TGTGCCAGCAGCTTAGCGATTGGGACAGGGCAATATGGCTACACCTTC,TRBJ1-2,TRBD1,16,TRBV7-2,NA
CASSQGQGIADTQYF,TGTGCCAGCAGCCAAGGACAGGGTATCGCAGATACGCAGTATTTT,TRBJ2-3,TRBD1,15,TRBV3-1/TRBV3-2,NA
CASSLERVKAYEQYF,TGTGCCAGCAGCTTAGAGCGGGTTAAGGCCTACGAGCAGTACTTC,TRBJ2-7,NA,15,TRBV7-8,NA
CTSSTRLAGEETQYF,TGTACCAGCAGTACACGCCTAGCGGGAGAAGAGACCCAGTACTTC,TRBJ2-5,TRBD2,15,TRBV27,NA
CASSEEGSGGAKRETQYF,TGTGCCAGCAGTGAAGAGGGTAGCGGGGGGGCTAAAAGAGAGACCCAGTACTTC,TRBJ2-5,TRBD2,18,TRBV2,NA
CASSSIFWGYTF,TGTGCCAGCAGTTCTATTTTTTGGGGCTACACCTTC,TRBJ1-2,NA,12,TRBV28,NA
CASSLNLRGAFF,TGTGCCAGCAGTTTAAATTTGCGGGGAGCTTTCTTT,TRBJ1-1,NA,12,TRBV28,NA
CASSLQGTSGSTDTQYF,TGTGCCAGCAGCTTACAGGGGACTAGCGGGAGCACAGATACGCAGTATTTT,TRBJ2-3,TRBD2,17,TRBV11-2,NA
CASSWGRSGSQYF,TGTGCCAGCAGCTGGGGCCGATCCGGGTCCCAGTACTTC,TRBJ2-5,NA,13,TRBV7-2,NA
CASRPGTGGWQPQHF,TGTGCCAGCAGGCCTGGGACAGGGGGTTGGCAGCCCCAGCATTTT,TRBJ1-5,TRBD1,15,TRBV28,NA
CASSATGGGGGTDTQYF,TGTGCCAGCAGTGCAACGGGGGGGGGAGGTGGCACAGATACGCAGTATTTT,TRBJ2-3,TRBD2,17,TRBV6-4,NA
CASSKGESLSYEQYF,TGTGCCAGCAGCAAGGGGGAATCTCTCTCCTACGAGCAGTACTTC,TRBJ2-7,NA,15,TRBV7-9,NA
CASSLGVLSGANVLTF,TGTGCCAGCAGCCTAGGTGTGTTATCTGGGGCCAACGTCCTGACTTTC,TRBJ2-6,NA,16,TRBV11-2,NA
CASSLLGGTEAFF,TGTGCCAGCAGCTTACTGGGGGGCACTGAAGCTTTCTTT,TRBJ1-1,NA,13,TRBV7-9,NA
CASSSEVAGANVLTF,TGTGCCAGCAGCTCAGAGGTGGCTGGGGCCAACGTCCTGACTTTC,TRBJ2-6,NA,15,TRBV5-5,NA
CASSLVRGENEKLFF,TGTGCCAGCAGCTTAGTCCGCGGAGAGAATGAAAAACTGTTTTTT,TRBJ1-4,NA,15,TRBV7-2,NA
CASSTRQGRRSKNIQYF,TGTGCCAGTAGTACCCGACAGGGAAGGAGATCCAAAAACATTCAGTACTTC,TRBJ2-4,TRBD1,17,TRBV19,once
CASSIRLAGGQETQYF,TGTGCCAGTAGTATACGACTAGCGGGAGGACAAGAGACCCAGTACTTC,TRBJ2-5,TRBD2,16,TRBV19,NA
CASSIQGQGLASSYEQYF,TGTGCCAGTAGTATTCAGGGACAGGGACTCGCTAGCTCCTACGAGCAGTACTTC,TRBJ2-7,TRBD1,18,TRBV19,NA
CASRREVSGNTIYF,TGTGCCAGCAGGCGGGAGGTTTCTGGAAACACCATATATTTT,TRBJ1-3,NA,14,TRBV9,NA
CASSPLAGGDTDTQYF,TGTGCCAGCAGTCCCCTAGCGGGAGGGGACACAGATACGCAGTATTTT,TRBJ2-3,TRBD2,16,TRBV27,few
CASSILTGDTDTQYF,TGTGCCAGCAGTATCTTGACAGGGGACACAGATACGCAGTATTTT,TRBJ2-3,TRBD1,15,TRBV27,NA
CASSFSGGGYNEQFF,TGTGCCAGCAGCTTTAGCGGGGGGGGATACAATGAGCAGTTCTTC,TRBJ2-1,TRBD2,15,TRBV5-5,NA
CASSRDRQETQYF,TGTGCCAGCAGCAGGGACAGGCAAGAGACCCAGTACTTC,TRBJ2-5,TRBD1,13,TRBV7-2,NA
CASSPLGAGSNNSPLHF,TGTGCCAGCTCACCACTTGGGGCAGGTTCCAATAATTCACCCCTCCACTTT,TRBJ1-6,NA,17,TRBV18,NA
CASSLRQGAEKLFF,TGTGCCAGCAGCCTCAGACAGGGGGCGGAAAAACTGTTTTTT,TRBJ1-4,TRBD1,14,TRBV7-9,NA